The T cell receptor (beta chain) under discussion was sequenced for a study of blood T cell repertoires in COVID-19 (dated by TCRdb to about 2020). General notes on the study: Collaborator samples came from the United States, Italy and Spain and covered acute and convalescent phases of COVID-19. The material from the prospective study consisted of cDNA or gDNA derived from T cells, B-cell-depleted T cells, or PBMCs. The dataset comprised deeply sampled blood TCRbeta repertoires from subjects exposed to, actively infected with, or recovered from COVID-19. The repertoires were released in a freely available public database intended as a resource for research on the immune response to SARS-CoV-2. Samples came from the ongoing ImmuneRACE study (first 160 participants) plus 1,254 subjects from 6 global collaborators. Sample metadata almost always included a de-identified subject ID, COVID-19 status, age in years and sex. HLA class I and class II types, where available, came from metadata supplied by the sample provider rather than from assay-based typing. Summary of the overall study and its limitations: The quantity of clinical and demographic metadata differed by source and by participant and was supplied without curation.

Trimming removed 3 bases from V and 3 bases from J, leaving 9 bases between the germline ends. The germline V gene encodes CDR1 MNHNY and CDR2 SVGAGI (reference sequence). The CDR3 covers 14 residues, taking in both the cysteine and the phenylalanine. Solely the CDR3 DNA is kept, with 42 bases framed from the first base. Comments on this clone: Its recognized antigen is unknown. Per-base qualities were not stored, and no clone one base away is much larger.

Another Seattle source contributed samples from volunteer blood donors who had recovered from COVID-19. The collaborating institutions used their own protocols to collect whole blood in K2EDTA tubes. Collaborator samples were shipped for TCRbeta analysis as frozen whole blood, isolated PBMCs, or DNA extracted from either sample type. The immunoSEQ Assay, a bias-controlled multiplex PCR, was used to amplify TCRbeta CDR3 regions from genomic DNA. Per the original workflow: Nucleated cell counts per sample were estimated from amplification of reference gene primers within the assay. To quantify the absolute abundance of each unique TCRbeta CDR3 rearrangement, sequence reads were collapsed and filtered. For each sample, productive Simpson clonality was calculated as the square root of Simpson's diversity index across productive rearrangements. TCRdb re-hosts the immuneACCESS table, in-frame sequences only. Its copies lack some clones; in the studies checked, an unresolved V gene accounts for under half of them, and the cause for the rest is not known. The DNA gave D and trimming, while V, J and clone size come from that table. The table for this sample lists more than 250,000 clones; about 90% of them were counted only once. The ten largest clones take up about 2.2% of the sample.

Sequencing was performed on peripheral blood. This TCR was recovered from a woman in her twenties or thirties who had recovered from COVID-19. The chain links TRBV6-6 with TRBJ1-5, with TRBD1 as a weak D call on 6 bases. The sequence in DNA is TGTGCCAGCAGTTATCGACAGGACAATCAGCCCCAGCATTTT. Its protein product is CASSYRQDNQPQHF.